The subject of this entry is one T cell receptor beta chain. Its antigen is unidentified. The CDR3 is made up of 15 amino acids. From germline, CDR1 is MGHRA and CDR2 YSYEKL. V gave up 4 bases and J gave up 5 bases, with 17 bases separating them. The data are from a study of cytomegalovirus exposure and HLA in healthy donors. Study-level points and caveats: Later analysis indicated greater clonal expansion among HLA-associated TCR beta chains than among equally common other chains. Earlier analysis looked at TCR beta V segments, and most were productive about 90% or about 30% of the time. Among donors in an Asian-associated ancestry cluster, a later analysis reportedly found fewer N-insertions than the approximately 670-donor mean.

PCR amplification relied on 60 Vbeta primers (plus 13 Jbeta primers). Assay used: immunoSEQ multiplex PCR; TCRdb lists only in-frame clones, some missing. This sample has under 150,000 clones, with around 82% found just once. This clonotype was sampled from a boy aged 5 to 17 in good health and CMV-seronegative. This sequence joins TRBV4-1 and TRBJ1-1; D not certain. Material: PBMCs. The CDR3 spells CASSPSLLRITEAFF. The DNA for the CDR3 is TGCGCCAGCAGCCCCTCCTTGCTCAGAATTACTGAAGCTTTCTTT.